The clone carrying this T cell receptor beta chain was recorded a few times. The antigen remains unidentified. The data were obtained in a study of molecular identifiers for immune sequencing clone quantification. The CDR3 runs to 15 residues. The germline V and J ends were trimmed by 6 bases and 6 bases, with 19 bases remaining between them. CDR1 is WNHNN, CDR2 SYGVQD, per germline (reference sequence). Study conclusions and caveats: Over 99% of CMV-specific effector molecules, but under 1% of naive ones, were in clones above 20 copies.

Each CDR3 protein is one row after TCRdb ran MiXCR on the PCR reads. The sample shows approximately 680,000 distinct CDR3 sequences, roughly 27% of them seen only once. The chain couples TRBV10-1 to TRBJ2-3; D is uncertain. Sequencing was done on a sample of naive CD8+ T cells from blood, with Jurkat cell RNA spiked in. Subset in this sample: FACS-sorted CD8+CD4-CCR7+CD45RA+ naive T cells. This clonotype was sampled from a human donor in good health. Some libraries in this study had Jurkat cell RNA spiked in. CDR3 bases: TGCGCCAGCAGCGCCCGAGCGTCCGATCCTGATACGCAGTATTTT. Translated, it gives CASSARASDPDTQYF.